This paragraph reports one TCR beta chain. This sample was taken from a study of T cells in Graves' hyperthyroidism and ophthalmopathy. Cells are PBMCs isolated from 9 to 10 ml of fresh blood. This CDR3 has 14 residues. Losses at the gene ends were 0 bases for V and 3 bases for J; bases not matched to a gene: 4. In germline, CDR1 is DFQATT, CDR2 SNEGSKA (reference sequence). There were TCR beta CDR3 regions amplified from RNA transcripts. An initial round of RT-PCR targeting the TCR CDR3 relied on the HTBI primer set. TCRdb ran MiXCR on the multiplex PCR reads and lists one entry per CDR3 protein. The sample has under 600,000 distinct CDR3 sequences; around 15% are singletons.

The chain combines TRBV20-1 with TRBJ2-7, with 8 bases aligning to TRBD2. Sequenced sample: blood. The receptor comes from a woman aged 40-49 years with Graves' ophthalmopathy. This CDR3 reads CSARDTLAGYEQYF. CDR3 sequence (DNA): TGCAGTGCTAGAGATACTCTAGCGGGCTACGAGCAGTACTTC.